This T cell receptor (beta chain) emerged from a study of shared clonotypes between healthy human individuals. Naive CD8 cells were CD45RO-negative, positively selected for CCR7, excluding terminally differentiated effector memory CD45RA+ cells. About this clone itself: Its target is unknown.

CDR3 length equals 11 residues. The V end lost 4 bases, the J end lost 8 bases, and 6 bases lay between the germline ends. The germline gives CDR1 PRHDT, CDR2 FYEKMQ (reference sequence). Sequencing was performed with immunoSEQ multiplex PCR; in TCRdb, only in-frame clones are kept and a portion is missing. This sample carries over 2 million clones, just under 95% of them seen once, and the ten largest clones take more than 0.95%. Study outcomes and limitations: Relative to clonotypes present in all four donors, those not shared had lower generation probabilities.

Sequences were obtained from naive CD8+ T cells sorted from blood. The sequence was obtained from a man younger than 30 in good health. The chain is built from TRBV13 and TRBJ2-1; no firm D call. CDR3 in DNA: TGTGCCAGCAGCTCCCCACATGAGCAGTTCTTC. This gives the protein CASSSPHEQFF.